This T cell receptor (beta chain) was recovered during a study of blood T cell repertoires in COVID-19. Study background: COVID-19 samples collected from the United States, Italy and Spain covered acute and convalescent phases.

V was pared by 5 bases and J by 0 bases, with 11 bases between. Germline CDR1 and CDR2: SNHLY and FYNNEI. CDR3 size: 15 residues. Original data processing: Nucleated cell counts were estimated from reference gene primer amplification. Generated by immunoSEQ multiplex PCR, the TCRdb table keeps only in-frame clones and is missing some. That table is the source of V, J and clone size, and D and trimming were worked out from the DNA. The sample has roughly 230,000 clones; over 70% are singletons. Sequencing input: peripheral blood. This clonotype was sampled from a man between 35 and 55 years old with acute or convalescent COVID-19. The V call is TRBV2, the J call TRBJ1-3; D is possibly TRBD1 (6 bases). In nucleotides, the CDR3 is TGTGCCAGCAGTAAAGACAGGCTCTCTGGAAACACCATATATTTT. Its protein is CASSKDRLSGNTIYF.